The sequence of this T cell receptor (beta chain) was determined in a study of regulatory T cells in long-lasting Graves disease. Findings of the study overall: Persistent patients shared more public clonotypes (2,741) than new patients (roughly 970).

With 6 bases removed from V and 3 bases from J, the gap between germline ends came to 12 bases. Germline V lookup: CDR1 SEHNR, CDR2 FQNEAQ (reference sequence). CDR3 size: 13 residues. This clonotype was picked up a small number of times. The antigen is unknown. This sample's time point: newly diagnosed GD, antithyroid drugs for less than 3 months. PBMC RNA served as the TCR library source. Relying on iRepertoire HTBI primers and Arm-PCR of CDR3 regions, the team built TCR beta libraries. A single record per CDR3 protein comes from TCRdb applying MiXCR to the multiplex PCR reads. The sample contains 410,000 or so distinct CDR3 sequences, 15% of which appear only once. The data also belong to a second study, concerning T cells in Graves' hyperthyroidism and ophthalmopathy. Per that study: Exclusions: uncontrolled infection, other autoimmune disease, pregnancy, lactation. Carried out on the TCR CDR3, a first-round RT-PCR used the HTBI primer set.

The gene calls are TRBV7-9 and TRBJ2-7; a weak D match, TRBD2 (5 bases). This material consisted of peripheral blood mononuclear cells (PBMCs), taken at new diagnosis, from a patient treated with antithyroid drugs. The origin of this receptor is a woman younger than 45 with Graves disease. CDR3 sequence reads: CASSPSSGYEQYF. The DNA of the CDR3 is TGTGCCAGCAGTCCATCGAGCGGCTACGAGCAGTACTTC.